The clone carrying this T cell receptor (beta chain) was recorded a few times. Antigen: not known. These data come from a study of identical twins. General study findings and limits: There were fewer insertions in abundant cord blood beta clonotypes, but memory repertoires showed no such pattern. The authors noted that invariant MAIT and iNKT cells could partly confound zero-insertion analyses.

The germline V gene encodes CDR1 SNHLY and CDR2 FYNNEI. The CDR3 contains 12 residues. With 5 bases removed from V and 0 bases from J, the gap between germline ends came to 5 bases. TCRdb re-called the 5' RACE reads through MiXCR, storing one row per CDR3 protein. The sample lists more than 200,000 distinct CDR3 sequences; more than 13% were seen once. Sequencing was carried out using memory (CD45RO+) T cells sorted from blood. The chain joins TRBV2 to TRBJ2-7; D not certain. The source of this sequence is a woman aged 18-30 years in good health. CDR3 in DNA: TGTGCCAGCAGTCAGGACTCCTACGAGCAGTACTTC. This encodes CASSQDSYEQYF.